Shown below are 14 T cell receptor beta chains from a single sample sequenced in a study of cytomegalovirus exposure and HLA in healthy donors. Primers for the PCR totalled 60 Vbeta and 13 Jbeta. Method: immunoSEQ multiplex PCR; TCRdb's copy keeps in-frame clones and lacks some. The sample contains roughly 180,000 clones, about 82% of which appear only once. Sequencing was carried out using PBMCs. The receptors originated from a male donor in good health and CMV-seronegative.

This clone was recorded only once. The chain recombines TRBV2 with TRBJ2-7; possibly TRBD1 for D (6 bases). CDR1 is SNHLY, CDR2 FYNNEI, per germline. V lost 3 bases and J 2 bases, leaving 17 bases between the germline ends. The CDR3 runs to 16 residues. The CDR3 loop reads CASSEEIRGITYEQYF. CDR3 nucleotides: TGTGCCAGCAGTGAGGAGATCAGGGGTATTACCTACGAGCAGTACTTC.

V is TRBV6-1 and J is TRBJ1-5; maybe TRBD1 (6 bases). Between the trimmed V and J ends, which lost 0 bases and 6 bases, there was a span of 21 bases. Germline V gene sequence: CDR1 MNHNS, CDR2 SASEGT. This CDR3 spans 18 amino acids. In DNA form, the CDR3 reads TGTGCCAGCAGTGAAGCGAGTCAGGGGATAGAGGTCTTTCAGCCCCAGCATTTT. Its translation is CASSEASQGIEVFQPQHF.

This clone has only one observation. V gene TRBV30 combines with J gene TRBJ2-1; D might be TRBD2 (6 bases). CDR3 size: 13 residues. From germline, CDR1 is GTSNPN and CDR2 SVGIG (reference sequence). V shed 7 bases and J shed 5 bases, with 15 bases lying between them. CDR3 sequence (DNA): TGTGCCTACCTTCGCGGGGCAAACAATGAGCAGTTCTTC. It translates to CAYLRGANNEQFF.

This chain uses TRBV18 with TRBJ2-7; 8 bases line up with TRBD1. The CDR3 runs 14 residues. Trimming took 3 bases from V and 6 from J; bases not matched to a gene: 7. Germline V gives CDR1 KGHSH, CDR2 LQKENI. CDR3 loop: CASSPRGQGLEQYF. The CDR3 DNA is TGTGCCAGCTCACCCCGCGGACAGGGCCTCGAGCAGTACTTC.

The rearrangement links TRBV11-1 to TRBJ2-7, with a possible D match to TRBD2 (5 bases). The V gene's germline CDR1 is SGHAT and CDR2 FQDESV (reference sequence). The V end lost 5 bases, the J end lost 2 bases, and 19 bases lay between the germline ends. The CDR3 is 16 residues long. CDR3 in DNA: TGTGCCAGCAGCCGACCCACCACTAGGTCGACCTACGAGCAGTACTTC. This codes for CASSRPTTRSTYEQYF.

This chain uses TRBV9 with TRBJ2-7, with 7 bases fitting TRBD1. Germline V gene sequence: CDR1 SGDLS, CDR2 YYNGEE. V trimming: 3 bases; J trimming: 7 bases; junction bases outside the gene matches: 13. CDR3 length: 15 residues. The DNA for the CDR3 is TGTGCCAGCAGCGAGGGGACAGTTCCTCTGAGTGAGCAGTACTTC. Translating gives CASSEGTVPLSEQYF.

This clone was seen a few times. This chain links TRBV6-1 with TRBJ1-6; D is undetermined. The CDR3 spans 15 residues. Germline lookup yields CDR1 MNHNS and CDR2 SASEGT. The V end lost 5 bases, the J end lost 0 bases, and 8 bases lay between the germline ends. CDR3 region: CASSMGSSYNSPLHF. The DNA of the CDR3 is TGTGCCAGCAGTATGGGGAGCTCCTATAATTCACCCCTCCACTTT.

On this clone itself: One end of the junction fails to match germline, which may point to a read error. The chain is built from TRBV25-1 and TRBJ1-2, with D possibly TRBD1 on 5 matching bases. The CDR3 is 12 residues long. Germline V gene data show CDR1 as MGHDK and CDR2 as SYGVNS. The CDR3 here is CASNSGSYGYPF. CDR3 nucleotides: TGTGCCAGCAATTCAGGGTCCTATGGCTACCCCTTC.

V and J are TRBV27 and TRBJ2-5; TRBD2 is a possible D gene (5 bases). The CDR3 sequence is 15 residues long. Germline CDR1 reads MNHEY; CDR2 reads SMNVEV (reference sequence). V lost 6 bases and J 4 bases, leaving 18 bases between the germline ends. The CDR3 region is CASSAWRTAGETQYF. CDR3 DNA: TGTGCCAGCAGCGCCTGGAGGACCGCCGGAGAGACCCAGTACTTC.

This clone has a handful of counts. The chain is built from TRBV5-1 and TRBJ1-2, with D unresolved. There are 14 residues in the CDR3. The V gene's germline CDR1 is SGHRS and CDR2 YFSETQ. Trimming stripped 4 bases from V and 0 bases from J, with 10 bases between. CDR3 residues: CASSAEGANYGYTF. Written as DNA, the CDR3 is TGCGCCAGCAGCGCGGAGGGAGCTAACTATGGCTACACCTTC. The complete variable domain, with remaining parts taken from reference TRBV5-1 and TRBJ1-2, reads KAGVTQTPRYLIKTRGQQVTLSCSPISGHRSVSWYQQTPGQGLQFLFEYFSETQRNKGNFPGRFSGRQFSNSRSEMNVSTLELGDSALYLCASSAEGANYGYTFGSGTRLTVV.

A note on this clone: One junction end disagrees with the germline gene, perhaps due to a read error. This chain connects TRBV7-7 to TRBJ2-7, with TRBD2 as a possible D gene (6 bases). Per the germline V gene, CDR1 is SSHAT and CDR2 is FNYEAQ (reference sequence). This CDR3 is built from 15 residues. As DNA, the CDR3 is TGTGCTAGCAACATCACGGGACGGGGGACTTACGAGCAGTACTTC. It yields the protein CASNITGRGTYEQYF. The entire variable domain, with the rest obtained from reference TRBV7-7 and TRBJ2-7, is as follows: GAGVSQSPRYKVTKRGQDVTLRCDPISSHATLYWYQQALGQGPEFLTYFNYEAQPDKSGLPSDRFSAERPEGSISTLTIQRTEQRDSAMYRCASNITGRGTYEQYFGPGTRLTVT.

CDR3 loop: CASSFGQGGNEQFF. The CDR3 nucleotides are TGTGCCAGCAGTTTCGGACAGGGCGGGAATGAGCAGTTCTTC. The chain is built from TRBV6-5 and TRBJ2-1, with 8 bases lining up with TRBD1. In germline, CDR1 is MNHEY, CDR2 SVGAGI. The CDR3 runs to 14 residues. Germline trimming cut 4 bases from V and 7 bases from J; bases unmatched to any gene: 6.

V and J are TRBV5-1 and TRBJ2-2; 7 bases agree with TRBD2. This CDR3 is built from 14 residues. The J segment lost 2 bases and the V segment lost 6 bases, leaving 4 bases of the junction unmatched. Germline V gene sequence: CDR1 SGHRS, CDR2 YFSETQ. The chain's CDR3 is CASNKRGNTGELFF. Written as DNA, the CDR3 is TGCGCCAGCAATAAGCGGGGAAACACCGGGGAGCTGTTTTTT.

This clone occurred a few times. This rearrangement joins TRBV7-9 to TRBJ2-1; 14 nucleotides line up with TRBD2. The CDR3 has 15 residues. From germline, CDR1 is SEHNR and CDR2 FQNEAQ (reference sequence). The V gene end was trimmed by 2 bases and the J gene end by 15 bases; junction bases not matched to a gene: 9. The CDR3 protein is CASSLTTSGRARGFF. CDR3 bases: TGTGCCAGCAGCTTAACGACTAGCGGGAGGGCTAGGGGGTTCTTC.